This T cell receptor beta chain is from a study of T cell changes during pregnancy in multiple sclerosis. Per germline, CDR1 SGHAT and CDR2 FQNNGV. The CDR3 sequence is 16 residues long. Unmatched junction bases numbered 9, after V lost 2 bases and J lost 7 bases. Sequencing was performed with immunoSEQ multiplex PCR; in TCRdb, only in-frame clones are kept and a portion is missing. The sample contains about 58,000 clones, about 90% of which appear only once. The sequencing used CD4+ T cells from peripheral blood mononuclear cells, collected after pregnancy. This receptor was obtained from a female donor in good health, enrolled as a control in a pregnancy study. This sequence joins TRBV11-2 and TRBJ2-1, with 9 bases aligning to TRBD2. The CDR3 DNA reads TGTGCCAGCAGCTTAACGGCGGGGGGGCAGGGGAATGAGCAGTTCTTC. Amino acid sequence: CASSLTAGGQGNEQFF.